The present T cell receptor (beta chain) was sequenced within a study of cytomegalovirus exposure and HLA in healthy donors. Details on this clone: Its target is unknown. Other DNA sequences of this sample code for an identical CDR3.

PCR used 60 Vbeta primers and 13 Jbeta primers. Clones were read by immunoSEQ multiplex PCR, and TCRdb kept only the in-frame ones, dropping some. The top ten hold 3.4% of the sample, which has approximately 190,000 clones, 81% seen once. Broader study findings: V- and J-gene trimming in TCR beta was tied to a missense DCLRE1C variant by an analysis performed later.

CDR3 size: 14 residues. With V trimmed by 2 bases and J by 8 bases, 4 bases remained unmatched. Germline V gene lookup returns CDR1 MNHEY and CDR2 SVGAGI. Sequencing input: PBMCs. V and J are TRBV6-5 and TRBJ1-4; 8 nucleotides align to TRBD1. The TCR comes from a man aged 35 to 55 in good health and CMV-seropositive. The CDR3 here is CASSYGQGGEKLFF. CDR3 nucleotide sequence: TGTGCCAGCAGTTACGGACAGGGTGGGGAAAAACTGTTTTTT.